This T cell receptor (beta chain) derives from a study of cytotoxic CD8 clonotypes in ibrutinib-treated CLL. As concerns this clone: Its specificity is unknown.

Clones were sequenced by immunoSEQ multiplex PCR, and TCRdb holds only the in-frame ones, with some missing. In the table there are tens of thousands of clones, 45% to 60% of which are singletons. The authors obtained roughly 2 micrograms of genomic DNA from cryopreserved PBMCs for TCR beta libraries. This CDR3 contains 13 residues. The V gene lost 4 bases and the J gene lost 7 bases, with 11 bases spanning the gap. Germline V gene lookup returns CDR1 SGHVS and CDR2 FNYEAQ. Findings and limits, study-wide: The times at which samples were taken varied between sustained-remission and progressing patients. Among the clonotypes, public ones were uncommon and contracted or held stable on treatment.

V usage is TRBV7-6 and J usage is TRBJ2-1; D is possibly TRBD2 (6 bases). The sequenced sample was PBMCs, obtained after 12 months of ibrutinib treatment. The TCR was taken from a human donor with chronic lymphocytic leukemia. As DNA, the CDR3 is TGTGCCAGCAGCTCCCTAGCGCTTAATGAGCAGTTCTTC. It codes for CASSSLALNEQFF.